The 17 T cell receptor beta chains below all came from one sample that was sequenced in a study of beta chain features in type 1 diabetes. Expressed TCRB transcripts were sequenced because the entire RNA isolate underwent reverse transcription. Measured with immunoSEQ multiplex PCR; TCRdb has only the in-frame clones, and not every one. The sample has 310,000 or so clones; approximately 11% are singletons. Sequenced material: naive CD4+ T cells from blood. Receptor source: a woman in her twenties or thirties in good health.

Only a few counts were recorded for this clone. V is TRBV11-2 and J is TRBJ2-1, with a tentative D call TRBD1 (6 bases). V was shortened by 5 bases and J by 6 bases, with 20 bases between the two germline ends. This CDR3 has 16 amino acids. Per the germline V gene, CDR1 is SGHAT and CDR2 is FQNNGV. CDR3 in amino acids: CASSLRARQDLNEQFF. For the CDR3, the DNA is TGTGCCAGCAGCCTACGAGCGAGACAGGACCTCAATGAGCAGTTCTTC. Variable domain in full (rest from reference TRBV11-2 and TRBJ2-1): EAGVAQSPRYKIIEKRQSVAFWCNPISGHATLYWYQQILGQGPKLLIQFQNNGVVDDSQLPKDRFSAERLKGVDSTLKIQPAKLEDSAVYLCASSLRARQDLNEQFFGPGTRLTVL.

This sequence joins TRBV5-6 and TRBJ2-7; D unresolved. Trimming shortened V by 0 bases and J by 3 bases, and 7 bases separated the two germline ends. The CDR3 sequence is 13 residues long. CDR1 is SGHDT, CDR2 YYEEEE, per germline. The CDR3 protein is CASSLAGSYEQYF. The CDR3 region has the DNA TGTGCCAGCAGCTTGGCTGGCAGCTACGAGCAGTACTTC. The whole variable domain, filled in from reference TRBV5-6 and TRBJ2-7, reads DAGVTQSPTHLIKTRGQQVTLRCSPKSGHDTVSWYQQALGQGPQFIFQYYEEEERQRGNFPDRFSGHQFPNYSSELNVNALLLGDSALYLCASSLAGSYEQYFGPGTRLTVT.

This clone turned up a few times. J is TRBJ2-2 and V is TRBV28; no clear D. Germline values: CDR1 MDHEN, CDR2 SYDVKM. The V end lost 6 bases, the J end lost 0 bases, and 14 bases lay between the germline ends. The CDR3 is made up of 16 amino acids. The CDR3 protein is CASRTRNPANTGELFF. The CDR3 DNA follows: TGTGCCAGCAGAACCAGGAACCCCGCGAACACCGGGGAGCTGTTTTTT.

This chain uses TRBV11-3 with TRBJ2-5; 9 positions match TRBD2. The CDR3 spans 14 residues. Germline V gives CDR1 SGHNT, CDR2 YENEEA. J lost 7 bases, V lost 4 bases, and 7 bases had no gene match. CDR3 residues: CASSSGPLAGTQYF. CDR3 nucleotide sequence: TGTGCCAGCAGCTCAGGCCCACTAGCGGGGACCCAGTACTTC.

This clone was detected only a few times. The chain uses TRBV28 and TRBJ1-1; no definite D call. Trimming cost V 11 bases and J 1 base, with 11 bases left between them. The germline CDR1 and CDR2 sequences are MDHEN and SYDVKM. The CDR3 sequence is 12 residues long. DNA for the CDR3: TGTGCCGGTGGAGGCTCGAACACTGAAGCTTTCTTT. Protein product: CAGGGSNTEAFF.

This rearrangement joins TRBV20-1 to TRBJ2-5; D remains unclear. V was cut by 5 bases and J by 4 bases, with 8 bases left in between. The length of the CDR3 is 11 residues. Germline values: CDR1 DFQATT, CDR2 SNEGSKA (reference sequence). The CDR3 region is CSAGSLETQYF. The DNA for the CDR3 is TGCAGTGCTGGCTCTTTAGAGACCCAGTACTTC.

This chain uses TRBV6-5 with TRBJ1-2, with 8 bases that match TRBD1. The CDR3 loop spans 12 amino acids. Germline assignment: CDR1 MNHEY and CDR2 SVGAGI. The J segment lost 8 bases and the V segment lost 8 bases, leaving 7 bases of the junction unmatched. The CDR3 DNA reads as TGTGCCAGCGCCGACAGGGGACGGGGCTACACCTTC. It encodes CASADRGRGYTF.

Only a few counts were recorded for this clone. V gene TRBV28 combines with J gene TRBJ2-7; no firm D call. CDR3 size: 10 residues. Trimming cost V 8 bases and J 4 bases, with 6 bases left between them. From germline, CDR1 is MDHEN and CDR2 SYDVKM. CDR3 residues: CASGLYEQYF. CDR3 bases: TGTGCCAGCGGGCTATACGAGCAGTACTTC.

There are a few counts of this clone. V usage is TRBV5-8 and J usage is TRBJ1-5; the D gene is possibly TRBD1 (6 bases). Germline V gene sequence: CDR1 SGHTS, CDR2 YDEGEE. The V end lost 4 bases, the J end lost 0 bases, and 17 bases lay between the germline ends. There are 17 residues in the CDR3. The CDR3 sequence: CASSGGQSTYSNQPQHF. The CDR3 DNA sequence: TGTGCCAGCAGCGGTGGACAGAGCACCTATAGCAATCAGCCCCAGCATTTT. Filled out from reference TRBV5-8 and TRBJ1-5, the complete variable domain reads EAGVTQSPTHLIKTRGQQATLRCSPISGHTSVYWYQQALGLGLQFLLWYDEGEERNRGNFPPRFSGRQFPNYSSELNVNALELEDSALYLCASSGGQSTYSNQPQHFGDGTRLSIL.

This chain uses TRBV18 with TRBJ2-3; 8 bases are a match to TRBD1. The V gene end was trimmed by 5 bases and the J gene end by 4 bases; junction bases not matched to a gene: 8. The CDR3 covers 15 residues. Germline CDR1 reads KGHSH; CDR2 reads LQKENI. CDR3 residues: CASSADRGAADTQYF. In nucleotides, the CDR3 is TGTGCCAGCTCAGCAGACAGGGGAGCGGCAGATACGCAGTATTTT.

The CDR3 region has the DNA TGTGCCAGCAGTTCTCCCGGGACAGGGGGCCCCTTGAACACTGAAGCTTTCTTT. Its protein is CASSSPGTGGPLNTEAFF. The genes are TRBV28 and TRBJ1-1, with 12 bases aligning to TRBD1. CDR3 length: 18 residues. In germline, CDR1 is MDHEN, CDR2 SYDVKM. V shed 4 bases, J shed 0 bases, and the junction held 9 bases outside the gene matches.

This clone was seen only a few times. The chain is built from TRBV30 and TRBJ2-1, with TRBD2 matching over 10 bases. The CDR3 is 14 residues long. Germline V gene data show CDR1 as GTSNPN and CDR2 as SVGIG (reference sequence). V gave up 1 base and J gave up 9 bases; unmatched junction bases: 6. As DNA, the CDR3 is TGTGCCTGGAGTGCCGGGACTAGCGTGAGTGAGCAGTTCTTC. Its translation is CAWSAGTSVSEQFF.

The rearrangement links TRBV9 to TRBJ2-5, with D possibly matching TRBD2 (5 bases). Looked up from germline, CDR1 is SGDLS and CDR2 is YYNGEE. The V end was cut by 4 bases, the J end by 7 bases, with 23 bases between. The CDR3 has 16 amino acids. In nucleotides, the CDR3 is TGTGCCAGCAGCCTCCGTCCGTCCGGGATTAGTTTGACCCAGTACTTC. As protein: CASSLRPSGISLTQYF.

This clone was recorded a few times. The chain couples TRBV28 to TRBJ1-2; a weak D match, TRBD1 (6 bases). Germline loops: CDR1 MDHEN, CDR2 SYDVKM. Trimming removed 5 bases from V and 8 bases from J, with 18 bases in between. The CDR3 consists of 14 residues. The CDR3 here is CASSPPLQGWGYTF. The CDR3 coding sequence is TGTGCCAGCAGTCCACCCCTACAGGGATGGGGCTACACCTTC.

The chain is built from TRBV5-6 and TRBJ2-7; the match to TRBD2 covers 14 bases. In germline, CDR1 is SGHDT, CDR2 YYEEEE. The CDR3 has 15 amino acids. Trimming cost V 4 bases and J 5 bases; bases outside gene matches: 5. The CDR3 region has the DNA TGTGCCAGCAGCGGCACGGGACTAGCGGGAGACGAGCAGTACTTC. It specifies CASSGTGLAGDEQYF.

The rearrangement joins TRBV7-2 to TRBJ1-5, with TRBD1 matching 8 bases. CDR1 is SGHTA, CDR2 FQGNSA, per germline. The length of the CDR3 is 15 residues. V was pared by 3 bases and J by 5 bases, with 6 bases of the junction left unmatched. CDR3 sequence reads: CASSFLTGVDQPQHF. CDR3 bases: TGTGCCAGCAGCTTCCTGACAGGGGTCGATCAGCCCCAGCATTTT.

The chain links TRBV18 to TRBJ2-7; D is ambiguous. Germline V gene lookup returns CDR1 KGHSH and CDR2 LQKENI. Trimming took off 2 bases at V and 6 bases at J, with 11 bases between the two ends. This CDR3 contains 13 residues. The CDR3 coding sequence is TGTGCCAGCTCACCAAGAGTAACGTCCGAGCAGTACTTC. Translating it yields CASSPRVTSEQYF.